Listed below are T cell receptor beta chains from one sample, sequenced in a study of cytomegalovirus exposure and HLA in healthy donors. The assay was immunoSEQ multiplex PCR, and TCRdb's table has in-frame clones only and misses some. The sample gives 150,000 to 200,000 clones, about 84% of which show up once; almost 1.5% is in the top ten. The sequenced sample consisted of PBMCs. The receptors were sampled from a woman between 18 and 29 years old in good health and CMV-seronegative. Both conserved end residues are part of each CDR3. The order of the fields is V gene, CDR3 protein.

V gene: TRBV5-6
CDR3 protein: CASSYTRDRGPGYTF

V gene: TRBV5-4
CDR3 protein: CASKQHSQETQYF

V gene: TRBV5-3
CDR3 protein: CARSLAGTSGIPFTGELFF

V gene: TRBV18
CDR3 protein: CASSPGRQRLNYGYTF

V gene: TRBV29-1
CDR3 protein: CSVEQRLYGYTF

V gene: TRBV19
CDR3 protein: CASSLPGQVTGELFF

V gene: TRBV2
CDR3 protein: CASSYSDTQYF

V gene: TRBV4-1
CDR3 protein: CASSQKEGTSGFNEQFF

V gene: TRBV29-1
CDR3 protein: CSAVRGGGTDTQYF

V gene: TRBV7-9
CDR3 protein: CASSFQTGGSYNEQFF

V gene: TRBV7-9
CDR3 protein: CASSLESVTGTGLNQPQHF

V gene: TRBV6-5
CDR3 protein: CASTQDRGDTEAFF

V gene: TRBV5-6
CDR3 protein: CASRGGLTYNEQFF

V gene: TRBV2
CDR3 protein: CASSEAGLAGVYEQYF

V gene: TRBV4-2
CDR3 protein: CASSQDSTASGRLSYNEQFF

V gene: TRBV9
CDR3 protein: CASSVVDRGSVGELFF

V gene: TRBV2
CDR3 protein: CASKEGHGANVLTF